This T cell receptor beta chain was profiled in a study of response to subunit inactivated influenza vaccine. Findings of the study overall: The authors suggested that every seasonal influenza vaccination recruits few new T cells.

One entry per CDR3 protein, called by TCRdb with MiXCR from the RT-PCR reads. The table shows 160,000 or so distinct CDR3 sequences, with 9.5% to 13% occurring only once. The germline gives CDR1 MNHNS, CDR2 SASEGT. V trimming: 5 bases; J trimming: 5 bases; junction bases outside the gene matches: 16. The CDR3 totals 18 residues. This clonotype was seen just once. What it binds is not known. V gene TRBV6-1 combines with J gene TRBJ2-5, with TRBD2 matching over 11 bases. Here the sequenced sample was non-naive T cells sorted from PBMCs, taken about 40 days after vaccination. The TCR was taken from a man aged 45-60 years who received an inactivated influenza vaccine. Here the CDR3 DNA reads TGTGCCAGCAGTCAAATACGAGGTAGCGGGAGGGCTAGGGAGACCCAGTACTTC. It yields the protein CASSQIRGSGRARETQYF.